This T cell receptor beta chain was profiled in a study of prognosis after radiotherapy for stage I lung cancer. The authors amplified TCR beta CDR3 from genomic DNA using two-round multiplex PCR. With primers specific to each TRBV and TRBJ gene, the first-round PCR was performed. From the multiplex PCR reads, TCRdb called clonotypes with MiXCR, one entry per CDR3 protein. The repertoire holds about 28,000 distinct CDR3 sequences, with approximately 31% as singletons. Germline V gene sequence: CDR1 GTSNPN, CDR2 SVGIG (reference sequence). V dropped 6 bases and J dropped 4 bases, with 12 bases sitting between them. The CDR3 covers 13 residues. Remarks on this clonotype: Its antigen remains unidentified.

Overall study results and limits: Gene usage, both TRBV and TRBJ, reportedly differed between patients with metastases and patients without them.

This TCR was recovered from a donor aged 50 or older with non-small cell lung cancer. The material was PBMCs, obtained before or after stereotactic body radiation therapy (not recorded which). J is TRBJ2-2 and V is TRBV30; D possibly corresponds to TRBD2 (5 bases). CDR3: CACSAASTGELFF. CDR3 nucleotides: TGTGCCTGTAGCGCCGCGTCCACCGGGGAGCTGTTTTTT.